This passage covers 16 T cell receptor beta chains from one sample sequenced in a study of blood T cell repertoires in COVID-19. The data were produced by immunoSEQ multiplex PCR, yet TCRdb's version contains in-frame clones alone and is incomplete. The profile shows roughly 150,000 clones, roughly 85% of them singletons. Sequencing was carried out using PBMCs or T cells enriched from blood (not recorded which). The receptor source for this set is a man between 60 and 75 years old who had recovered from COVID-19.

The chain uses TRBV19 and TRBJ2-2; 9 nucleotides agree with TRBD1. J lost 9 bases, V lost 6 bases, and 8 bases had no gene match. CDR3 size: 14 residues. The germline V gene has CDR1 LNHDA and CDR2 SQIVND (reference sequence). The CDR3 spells CASSGTGKGRELFF. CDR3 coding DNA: TGTGCCAGTAGCGGGACAGGGAAAGGCCGGGAGCTGTTTTTT.

The CDR3 loop reads CASNLTPFTDTQYF. DNA of the CDR3: TGCGCCAGCAACTTAACTCCCTTCACAGATACGCAGTATTTT. The rearrangement joins TRBV5-1 to TRBJ2-3; D call uncertain. Trimming cost V 6 bases and J 2 bases, with 13 bases left between them. In germline, CDR1 is SGHRS, CDR2 YFSETQ. This CDR3 comprises 14 residues.

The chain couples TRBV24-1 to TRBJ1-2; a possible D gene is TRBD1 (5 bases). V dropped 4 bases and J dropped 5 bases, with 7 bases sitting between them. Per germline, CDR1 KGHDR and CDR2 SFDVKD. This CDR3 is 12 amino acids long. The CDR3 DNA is TGTGCCACCAGTGAGAGACAGTATGGCTACACCTTC. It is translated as CATSERQYGYTF.

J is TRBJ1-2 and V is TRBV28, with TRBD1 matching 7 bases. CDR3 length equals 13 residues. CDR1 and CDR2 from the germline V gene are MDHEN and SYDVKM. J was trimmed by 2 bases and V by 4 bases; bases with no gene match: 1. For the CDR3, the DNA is TGTGCCAGCAGTTCGACAGGGAACTATGGCTACACCTTC. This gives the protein CASSSTGNYGYTF.

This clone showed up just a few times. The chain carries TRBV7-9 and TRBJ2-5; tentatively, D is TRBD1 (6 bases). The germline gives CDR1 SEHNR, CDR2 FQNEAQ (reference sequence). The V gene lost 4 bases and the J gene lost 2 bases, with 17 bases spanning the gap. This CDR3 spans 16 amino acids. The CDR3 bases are TGTGCCAGCAGCTCGTTCCGGACAGCACTACAAGAGACCCAGTACTTC. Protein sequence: CASSSFRTALQETQYF.

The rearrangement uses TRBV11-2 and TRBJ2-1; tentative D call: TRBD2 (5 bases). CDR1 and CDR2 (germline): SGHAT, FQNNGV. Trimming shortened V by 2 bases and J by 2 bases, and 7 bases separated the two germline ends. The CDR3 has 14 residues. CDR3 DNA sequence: TGTGCCAGCAGCTTAAGGGAGACCTACAATGAGCAGTTCTTC. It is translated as CASSLRETYNEQFF.

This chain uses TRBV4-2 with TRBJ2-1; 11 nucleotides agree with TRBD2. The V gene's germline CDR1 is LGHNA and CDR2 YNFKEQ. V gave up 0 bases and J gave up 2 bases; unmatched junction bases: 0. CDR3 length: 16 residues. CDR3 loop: CASSQELAGAYNEQFF. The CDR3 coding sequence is TGTGCCAGCAGCCAAGAACTAGCGGGGGCCTACAATGAGCAGTTCTTC.

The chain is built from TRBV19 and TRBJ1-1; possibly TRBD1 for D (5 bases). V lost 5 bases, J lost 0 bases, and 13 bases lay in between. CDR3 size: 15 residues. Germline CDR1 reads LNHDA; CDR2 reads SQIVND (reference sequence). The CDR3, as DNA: TGTGCCAGTAGTCCTCTAGGGGTTTTGAACACTGAAGCTTTCTTT. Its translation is CASSPLGVLNTEAFF.

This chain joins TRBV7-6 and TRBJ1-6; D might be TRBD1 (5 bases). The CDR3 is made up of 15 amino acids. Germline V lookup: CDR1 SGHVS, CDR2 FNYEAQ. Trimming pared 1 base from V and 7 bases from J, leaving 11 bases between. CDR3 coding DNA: TGTGCCAGCAGCTTAGTCCGGGGGTCAAATTCACCCCTCCACTTT. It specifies CASSLVRGSNSPLHF.

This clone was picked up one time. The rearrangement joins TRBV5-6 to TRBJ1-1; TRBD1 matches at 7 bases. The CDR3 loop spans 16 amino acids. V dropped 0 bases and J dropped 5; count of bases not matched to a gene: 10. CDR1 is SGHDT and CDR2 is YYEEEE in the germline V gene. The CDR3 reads CASSLDRGARRTEAFF. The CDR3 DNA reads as TGTGCCAGCAGCTTGGACAGGGGCGCGCGGAGAACTGAAGCTTTCTTT.

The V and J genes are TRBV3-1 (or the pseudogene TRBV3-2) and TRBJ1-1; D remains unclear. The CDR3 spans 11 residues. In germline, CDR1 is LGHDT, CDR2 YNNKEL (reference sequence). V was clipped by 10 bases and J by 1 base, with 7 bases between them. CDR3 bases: TGTGCCACACGAGGGAACACTGAAGCTTTCTTT. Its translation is CATRGNTEAFF.

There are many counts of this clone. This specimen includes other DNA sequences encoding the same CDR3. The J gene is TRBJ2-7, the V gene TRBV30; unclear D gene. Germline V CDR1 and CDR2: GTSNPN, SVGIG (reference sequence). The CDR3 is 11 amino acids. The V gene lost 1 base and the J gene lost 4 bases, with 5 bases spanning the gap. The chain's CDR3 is CAWSAQYEQYF. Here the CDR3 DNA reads TGTGCCTGGAGTGCACAGTACGAGCAGTACTTC.

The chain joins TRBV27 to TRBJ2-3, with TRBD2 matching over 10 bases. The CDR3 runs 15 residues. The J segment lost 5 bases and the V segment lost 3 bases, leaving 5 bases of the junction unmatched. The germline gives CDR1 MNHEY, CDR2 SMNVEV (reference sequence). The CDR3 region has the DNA TGTGCCAGCAGTTTGGCTAGCGGGAGAAGAGATACGCAGTATTTT. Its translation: CASSLASGRRDTQYF.

The CDR3 spells CASSLGRGLNTEAFF. CDR3 bases: TGTGCCAGCAGCTTAGGCAGGGGGCTAAACACTGAAGCTTTCTTT. The V and J genes are TRBV7-9 and TRBJ1-1; 8 nucleotides line up with TRBD1. The CDR3 sequence is 15 residues long. V dropped 1 base and J dropped 2; count of bases not matched to a gene: 3. Per the germline V gene, CDR1 is SEHNR and CDR2 is FQNEAQ (reference sequence).

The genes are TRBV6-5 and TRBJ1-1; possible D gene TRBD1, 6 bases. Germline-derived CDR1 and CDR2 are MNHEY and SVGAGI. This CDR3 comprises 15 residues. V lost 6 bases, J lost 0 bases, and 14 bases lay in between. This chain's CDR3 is CASRQKGGMNTEAFF. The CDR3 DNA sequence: TGTGCCAGCAGGCAAAAGGGGGGGATGAACACTGAAGCTTTCTTT.

The CDR3 DNA follows: TGTGCCAGCAGCCCCCGGTGGGCCGCCACCTACGAGCAGTACTTC. Encoded protein: CASSPRWAATYEQYF. The rearrangement joins TRBV7-9 to TRBJ2-7, with unresolved D. There are 15 residues in the CDR3. V lost 5 bases and J 2 bases, leaving 16 bases between the germline ends. The germline V gene has CDR1 SEHNR and CDR2 FQNEAQ (reference sequence).